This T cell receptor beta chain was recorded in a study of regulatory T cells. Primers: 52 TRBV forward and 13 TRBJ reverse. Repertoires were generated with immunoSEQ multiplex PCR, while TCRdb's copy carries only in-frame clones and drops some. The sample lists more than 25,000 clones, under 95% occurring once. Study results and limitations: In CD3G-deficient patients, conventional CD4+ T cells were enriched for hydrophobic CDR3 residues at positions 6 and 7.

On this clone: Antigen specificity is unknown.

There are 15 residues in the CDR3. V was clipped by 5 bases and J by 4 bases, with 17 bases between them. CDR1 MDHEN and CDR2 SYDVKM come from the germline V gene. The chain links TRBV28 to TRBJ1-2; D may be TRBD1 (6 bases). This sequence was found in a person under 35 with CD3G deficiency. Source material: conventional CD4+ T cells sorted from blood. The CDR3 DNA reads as TGTGCCAGCAGTCTAATACAGGGAGGAAGCTATGGCTACACCTTC. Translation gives CASSLIQGGSYGYTF.